The next 27 T cell receptor beta chains were all read from a single sample in a study of graft-versus-host responses after intestinal transplantation. Data came from immunoSEQ multiplex PCR; TCRdb stores just in-frame clones and leaves some out. The repertoire consists of about 8,000 clones, with roughly 70% occurring once and the leading ten covering around 30%. Intraepithelial and lamina propria lymphocytes were freed from processed graft tissue. The input for sequencing was ileum tissue, taken 494 days after intestinal transplant. The receptors stem from a human patient who received an intestinal transplant, so some T cells may come from the graft donor.

The V call is TRBV4-2, the J call TRBJ2-7, with a tentative D call TRBD2 (6 bases). V gave up 5 bases and J gave up 7 bases, with 18 bases separating them. The CDR3 covers 14 residues. Germline CDR1 is LGHNA and CDR2 is YNFKEQ. This chain's CDR3 is CASSLEGPGREQYF. CDR3 bases: TGTGCCAGCAGCTTGGAGGGACCCGGGCGGGAGCAGTACTTC.

This clone was picked up a small number of times. The chain combines TRBV4-2 with TRBJ1-6; 7 bases are shared with TRBD1. The length of the CDR3 is 16 residues. CDR1 LGHNA and CDR2 YNFKEQ come from the germline V gene. The V segment lost 0 bases and the J segment 9 bases; nucleotides outside the gene matches: 8. CDR3 sequence reads: CASSQDFTGVGSPLHF. The CDR3 DNA is TGTGCCAGCAGCCAAGATTTCACAGGGGTGGGTTCACCCCTCCACTTT.

In DNA, the CDR3 is TGTGCCAGCAGTGAAGGCGCCGGTCGAGGCACCGGGGAGCTGTTTTTT. Its translation is CASSEGAGRGTGELFF. The chain employs TRBV6-1 and TRBJ2-2; unclear D gene. The CDR3 has 16 residues. Germline V gene lookup returns CDR1 MNHNS and CDR2 SASEGT. With 1 base removed from V and 4 bases from J, the gap between germline ends came to 13 bases.

The rearrangement uses TRBV28 and TRBJ1-2; 8 nucleotides align to TRBD1. Germline lookup yields CDR1 MDHEN and CDR2 SYDVKM. The CDR3 length is 16 residues. Trimming removed 1 base from V and 4 bases from J; junction bases left unmatched: 8. CDR3 coding DNA: TGTGCCAGCAGTTTATCCTCGACAGGGGCCCGCTATGGCTACACCTTC. Residues: CASSLSSTGARYGYTF.

The sample holds a few counts of this clone. The rearrangement uses TRBV19 and TRBJ1-6; D is ambiguous. Trimming left V 6 bases short and J 9 bases short, with 15 bases between. The CDR3 has 14 residues. Germline CDR1 LNHDA, CDR2 SQIVND (reference sequence). The chain's CDR3 is CASRSGRESSPLHF. DNA of the CDR3: TGTGCCAGTAGATCCGGACGGGAATCTTCACCCCTCCACTTT.

This clone has a handful of counts. J is TRBJ2-7 and V is TRBV9; D may match TRBD1 or TRBD2 (5 bases each). The V and J ends lost 4 bases and 4 bases respectively, with 21 bases between them. CDR3 length: 16 residues. The V gene's germline CDR1 is SGDLS and CDR2 YYNGEE. The CDR3 spells CASSPTPGPETYEQYF. For the CDR3, the DNA is TGTGCCAGCAGCCCCACTCCGGGACCAGAGACTTACGAGCAGTACTTC. The complete variable domain, with remaining parts taken from reference TRBV9 and TRBJ2-7, reads DSGVTQTPKHLITATGQRVTLRCSPRSGDLSVYWYQQSLDQGLQFLIQYYNGEERAKGNILERFSAQQFPDLHSELNLSSLELGDSALYFCASSPTPGPETYEQYFGPGTRLTVT.

The chain uses TRBV4-2 and TRBJ1-5, with unresolved D. The germline gives CDR1 LGHNA, CDR2 YNFKEQ. The CDR3 loop spans 16 amino acids. Trimming stripped 5 bases from V and 3 bases from J, with 17 bases between. CDR3 sequence reads: CASSLGLSLDNQPQHF. CDR3 sequence (DNA): TGTGCCAGCAGCTTGGGCCTTTCTTTAGACAATCAGCCCCAGCATTTT.

The chain couples TRBV5-6 to TRBJ2-7; TRBD2 aligns across 8 bases. The CDR3 sequence is 16 residues long. CDR1 is SGHDT and CDR2 is YYEEEE in the germline V gene. The V segment lost 0 bases and the J segment 0 bases; nucleotides outside the gene matches: 5. Written as DNA, the CDR3 is TGTGCCAGCAGCTTGGGCCTAGCGGGTTTCTCCTACGAGCAGTACTTC. Translated, it gives CASSLGLAGFSYEQYF. The whole variable domain, filled in from reference TRBV5-6 and TRBJ2-7, reads DAGVTQSPTHLIKTRGQQVTLRCSPKSGHDTVSWYQQALGQGPQFIFQYYEEEERQRGNFPDRFSGHQFPNYSSELNVNALLLGDSALYLCASSLGLAGFSYEQYFGPGTRLTVT.

The genes are TRBV19 and TRBJ1-5, with D possibly matching TRBD1 (5 bases). The CDR3 covers 15 residues. Trimming cost V 3 bases and J 0 bases, with 9 bases left between them. The germline V gene has CDR1 LNHDA and CDR2 SQIVND (reference sequence). The CDR3 sequence is CASSIGAYSNQPQHF. In nucleotides, the CDR3 is TGTGCCAGTAGTATCGGGGCTTATAGCAATCAGCCCCAGCATTTT.

As for this clone: The sample carries other DNA sequences with the same CDR3. The chain uses TRBV11-3 and TRBJ2-1; D may be TRBD1 (6 bases). The CDR3 extends over 16 amino acids. Germline V CDR1 and CDR2: SGHNT, YENEEA. Trimming shortened V by 0 bases and J by 1 base, and 10 bases separated the two germline ends. CDR3 sequence: CASSLEQGASYNEQFF. For the CDR3, the DNA is TGTGCCAGCAGCTTAGAACAGGGAGCGTCCTACAATGAGCAGTTCTTC.

The rearrangement joins TRBV2 to TRBJ2-7; unclear D gene. Germline V gene lookup returns CDR1 SNHLY and CDR2 FYNNEI. This CDR3 spans 13 amino acids. The V gene lost 10 bases and the J gene lost 2 bases, with 15 bases spanning the gap. The CDR3 region is CATRKNSAYEQYF. CDR3 nucleotide sequence: TGTGCCACCCGGAAGAACTCGGCCTACGAGCAGTACTTC. The variable domain in full, completed from reference TRBV2 and TRBJ2-7, reads EPEVTQTPSHQVTQMGQEVILRCVPISNHLYFYWYRQILGQKVEFLVSFYNNEISEKSEIFDDQFSVERPDGSNFTLKIRSTKLEDSAMYFCATRKNSAYEQYFGPGTRLTVT.

The chain recombines TRBV18 with TRBJ2-2; the match to TRBD1 covers 10 bases. Germline V gene data show CDR1 as KGHSH and CDR2 as LQKENI. The ends lost 4 bases at V and 6 bases at J; junction bases unmatched: 5. The CDR3 loop spans 15 amino acids. CDR3 nucleotides: TGTGCCAGCTCACGGGGACAGGGGTCAGCCGGGGAGCTGTTTTTT. Encoded protein: CASSRGQGSAGELFF.

This chain links TRBV28 with TRBJ2-7; 8 positions match TRBD2. The germline V gene encodes CDR1 MDHEN and CDR2 SYDVKM. Trimming removed 0 bases from V and 5 bases from J; junction bases left unmatched: 9. The CDR3 is 16 residues long. The CDR3 DNA reads TGTGCCAGCAGTTTATGGGGGTCGAGCGGGAGCCACGAGCAGTACTTC. Protein: CASSLWGSSGSHEQYF.

This clone has just a few counts. The J gene is TRBJ2-2, the V gene TRBV7-6; 8 positions agree with TRBD1. This CDR3 contains 14 residues. Trimming cost V 7 bases and J 1 base; bases outside gene matches: 2. The V gene's germline CDR1 is SGHVS and CDR2 FNYEAQ. The CDR3 reads CASTGTGNTGELFF. CDR3 DNA: TGTGCCAGCACCGGGACAGGGAACACCGGGGAGCTGTTTTTT.

The rearrangement uses TRBV2 and TRBJ2-2; 8 nucleotides align to TRBD2. V shed 6 bases and J 0 bases; nucleotides not matched to a gene: 9. This CDR3 comprises 17 residues. The germline V gene has CDR1 SNHLY and CDR2 FYNNEI. The CDR3 bases are TGTGCCAGCAGCGTTGCGCGGGAGGACACGAACACCGGGGAGCTGTTTTTT. Its protein product is CASSVAREDTNTGELFF.

This sequence joins TRBV6-6 and TRBJ1-4; no firm D call. V dropped 6 bases and J dropped 8 bases, with 13 bases sitting between them. This CDR3 comprises 13 residues. The germline V gene encodes CDR1 MNHNY and CDR2 SVGAGI (reference sequence). Here the CDR3 DNA reads TGTGCCAGCAGCACTCTGGGGAGGGAAAAACTGTTTTTT. It translates to CASSTLGREKLFF.

The gene calls are TRBV7-2 and TRBJ2-5; TRBD2 matches 11 bases. Unmatched junction bases numbered 10, after V lost 5 bases and J lost 5 bases. Germline V CDR1 and CDR2: SGHTA, FQGNSA. This CDR3 contains 16 residues. CDR3 bases: TGTGCCAGCAGCAAACGACTAGCGGGATTTGAGGAGACCCAGTACTTC. Its protein product is CASSKRLAGFEETQYF.

J is TRBJ2-5 and V is TRBV11-2; D is unresolved. CDR3 length: 12 amino acids. V gave up 3 bases and J gave up 1 base, with 3 bases separating them. Looked up from germline, CDR1 is SGHAT and CDR2 is FQNNGV. The CDR3 DNA reads as TGTGCCAGCAGCTTCGGCCAAGAGACCCAGTACTTC. It specifies CASSFGQETQYF.

The chain employs TRBV5-1 and TRBJ2-2; D gene uncertain. The germline V and J ends were trimmed by 0 bases and 2 bases, with 5 bases remaining between them. Per germline, CDR1 SGHRS and CDR2 YFSETQ. The CDR3 loop spans 14 amino acids. In nucleotides, the CDR3 is TGCGCCAGCAGCTTGGACCTCAACACCGGGGAGCTGTTTTTT. Its protein product is CASSLDLNTGELFF.

The CDR3 spells CASSEGPKNTIYF. CDR3 bases: TGTGCCAGCAGCGAGGGACCGAAAAACACCATATATTTT. This chain links TRBV9 with TRBJ1-3; tentative D call: TRBD1 (5 bases). Trimming took off 3 bases at V and 6 bases at J, with 10 bases between the two ends. The length of the CDR3 is 13 residues. Per the germline V gene, CDR1 is SGDLS and CDR2 is YYNGEE. Combining the CDR3 with reference TRBV9 and TRBJ1-3 gives the whole variable domain DSGVTQTPKHLITATGQRVTLRCSPRSGDLSVYWYQQSLDQGLQFLIQYYNGEERAKGNILERFSAQQFPDLHSELNLSSLELGDSALYFCASSEGPKNTIYFGEGSWLTVV.

The chain carries TRBV6-6 and TRBJ1-1, with D possibly being TRBD1 (6 bases). Germline CDR1 MNHNY, CDR2 SVGAGI (reference sequence). The CDR3 runs to 13 residues. V was trimmed by 4 bases and J by 8 bases, leaving 14 bases between them. The CDR3: CASSLGDRSEAFF. DNA for the CDR3: TGTGCCAGCAGTTTAGGAGACAGGAGCGAAGCTTTCTTT.

Concerning this clone itself: This sample includes further DNA sequences coding for the same CDR3. The CDR3 here is CASSLRGPVGNQPQHF. The DNA for the CDR3 is TGTGCCAGCAGTTTAAGGGGGCCTGTGGGCAATCAGCCCCAGCATTTT. The gene calls are TRBV27 and TRBJ1-5; 7 bases align to TRBD1. Germline V gives CDR1 MNHEY, CDR2 SMNVEV (reference sequence). The CDR3 length is 16 residues. J was trimmed by 2 bases and V by 2 bases; bases with no gene match: 6.

This rearrangement joins TRBV30 to TRBJ2-2; D perhaps matches TRBD1 (5 bases). The CDR3 runs 15 residues. Germline V lookup: CDR1 GTSNPN, CDR2 SVGIG (reference sequence). V was cut by 3 bases and J by 4 bases, with 15 bases left in between. The CDR3 nucleotides read TGTGCCTGGAGGCCAATCCAGGGTGTCACCGGGGAGCTGTTTTTT. This gives the protein CAWRPIQGVTGELFF.

In DNA, the CDR3 is TGTGCCAGCTCACGACAGGGGGCCGTGGATTCACCCCTCCACTTT. Translating gives CASSRQGAVDSPLHF. The chain links TRBV18 to TRBJ1-6, with 10 bases lining up with TRBD1. Trimming cost V 4 bases and J 8 bases; bases outside gene matches: 5. This CDR3 has 15 residues. Germline CDR1 and CDR2: KGHSH and LQKENI.

The rearrangement uses TRBV20-1 and TRBJ2-7, with a possible D match to TRBD1 (5 bases). Trimming took off 7 bases at V and 1 base at J, with 8 bases between the two ends. Germline-derived CDR1 and CDR2 are DFQATT and SNEGSKA (reference sequence). This CDR3 spans 11 amino acids. CDR3 bases: TGCAGTGTTCAGGGTTCCTACGAGCAGTACTTC. Translation gives CSVQGSYEQYF.

This sequence joins TRBV6-5 and TRBJ2-7; a weak D match, TRBD2 (6 bases). Trimming cost V 10 bases and J 2 bases, with 12 bases left between them. Germline CDR1 and CDR2: MNHEY and SVGAGI. The CDR3 is 12 amino acids. As DNA, the CDR3 is TGTGCCAAACCCGGGACTGCCTACGAGCAGTACTTC. Protein product: CAKPGTAYEQYF.

This clone was seen a single time. CDR3 coding DNA: TGTGCCTGGAGTGTACTGCGAGACCATGGCTACACCTTC. Its translation is CAWSVLRDHGYTF. The chain joins TRBV30 to TRBJ1-2; D ambiguous. The CDR3 contains 13 residues. Trimming stripped 0 bases from V and 6 bases from J, with 11 bases between. Germline CDR1 GTSNPN, CDR2 SVGIG (reference sequence).